Included here is one T cell receptor beta chain sequence, with context. The data were obtained in a study of blood T cell repertoires in COVID-19. Study overall: The analysed material was cDNA or gDNA that came from T cells, B-cell-depleted T cells, or PBMCs.

Original processing methods: Amplification of reference gene primers was used by the study to estimate nucleated cell counts. TCRdb's copy holds only in-frame clones and misses some; the assay was immunoSEQ multiplex PCR. V and J calls and clone size follow that table, whereas D and trimming were derived from the DNA. The sample lists 60,000 to 90,000 clones, around 83% occurring once. The source material was peripheral blood. This clonotype was obtained from a man aged 60 to 75 with COVID-19, enrolled during active disease.

This CDR3 is CASSYGYGRETQYF. The CDR3 nucleotides are TGCGCCAGCAGCTACGGGTACGGAAGGGAGACCCAGTACTTC. The V call is TRBV5-1, the J call TRBJ2-5; the D is unclear. CDR3 size: 14 residues. The V gene lost 3 bases and the J gene lost 5 bases, with 14 bases spanning the gap. The germline V gene encodes CDR1 SGHRS and CDR2 YFSETQ.